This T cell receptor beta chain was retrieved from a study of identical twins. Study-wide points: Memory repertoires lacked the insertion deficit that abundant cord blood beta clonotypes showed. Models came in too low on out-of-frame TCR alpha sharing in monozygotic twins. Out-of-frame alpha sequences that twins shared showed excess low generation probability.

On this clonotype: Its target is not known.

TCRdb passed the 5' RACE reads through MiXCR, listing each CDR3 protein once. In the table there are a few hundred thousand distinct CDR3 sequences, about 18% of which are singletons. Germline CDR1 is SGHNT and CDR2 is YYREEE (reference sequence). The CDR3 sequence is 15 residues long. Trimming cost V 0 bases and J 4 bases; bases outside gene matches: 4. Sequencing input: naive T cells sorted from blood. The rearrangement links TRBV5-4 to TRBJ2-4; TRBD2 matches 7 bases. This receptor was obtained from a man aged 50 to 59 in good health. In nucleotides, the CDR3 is TGTGCCAGCAGCTTGGGCGGGGGAAATAAAAACATTCAGTACTTC. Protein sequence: CASSLGGGNKNIQYF.